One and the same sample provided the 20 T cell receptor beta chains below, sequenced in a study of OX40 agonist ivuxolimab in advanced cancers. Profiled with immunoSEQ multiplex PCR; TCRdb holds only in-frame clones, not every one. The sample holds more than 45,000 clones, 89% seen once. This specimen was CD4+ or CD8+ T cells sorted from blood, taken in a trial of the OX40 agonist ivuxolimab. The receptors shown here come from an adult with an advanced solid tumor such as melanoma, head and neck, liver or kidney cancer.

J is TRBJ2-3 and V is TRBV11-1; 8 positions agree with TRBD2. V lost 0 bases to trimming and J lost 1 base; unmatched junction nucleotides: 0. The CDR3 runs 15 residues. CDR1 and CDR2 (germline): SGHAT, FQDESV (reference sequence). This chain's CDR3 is CASSLAGLGTDTQYF. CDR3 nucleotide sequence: TGTGCCAGCAGCTTAGCGGGACTAGGCACAGATACGCAGTATTTT.

The CDR3 protein is CASSQLGLSNTEAFF. CDR3 nucleotide sequence: TGCGCCAGCAGCCAACTAGGGCTCTCTAACACTGAAGCTTTCTTT. This chain connects TRBV4-1 to TRBJ1-1; D ambiguous. Germline CDR1 is MGHRA and CDR2 is YSYEKL. The CDR3 length is 15 residues. Trimming cost V 2 bases and J 2 bases, with 12 bases left between them.

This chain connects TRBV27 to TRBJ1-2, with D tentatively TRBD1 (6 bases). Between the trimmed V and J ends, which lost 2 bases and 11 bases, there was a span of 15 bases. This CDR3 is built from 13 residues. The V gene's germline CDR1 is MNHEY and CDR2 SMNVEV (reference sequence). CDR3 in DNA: TGTGCCAGCAGTTTAGTGGGGGCGGCCGGATACACCTTC. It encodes CASSLVGAAGYTF.

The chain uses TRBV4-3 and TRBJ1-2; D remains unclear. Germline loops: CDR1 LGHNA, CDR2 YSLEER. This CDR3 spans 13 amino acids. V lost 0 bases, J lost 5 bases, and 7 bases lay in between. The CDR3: CASSQDNGYGYTF. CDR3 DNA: TGCGCCAGCAGCCAAGATAACGGATATGGCTACACCTTC.

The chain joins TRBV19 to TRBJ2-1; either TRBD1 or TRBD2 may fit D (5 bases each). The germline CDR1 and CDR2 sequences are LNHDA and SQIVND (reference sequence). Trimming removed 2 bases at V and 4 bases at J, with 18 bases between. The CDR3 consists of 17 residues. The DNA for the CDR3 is TGTGCCAGTAGTATATCAGCCCGGGACCTTACTTACAATGAGCAGTTCTTC. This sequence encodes CASSISARDLTYNEQFF.

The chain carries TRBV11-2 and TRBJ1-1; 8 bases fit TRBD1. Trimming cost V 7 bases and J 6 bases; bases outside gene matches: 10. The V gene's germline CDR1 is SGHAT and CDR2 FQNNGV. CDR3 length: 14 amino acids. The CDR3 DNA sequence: TGTGCCAGCAACTGGGGACAGGTCTCCTCTGAAGCTTTCTTT. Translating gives CASNWGQVSSEAFF.

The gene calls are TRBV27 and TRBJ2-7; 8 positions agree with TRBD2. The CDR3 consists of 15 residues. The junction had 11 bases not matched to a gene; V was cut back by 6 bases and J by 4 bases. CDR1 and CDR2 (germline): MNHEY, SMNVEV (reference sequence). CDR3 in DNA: TGTGCCAGCAGCCATAAGCGGGGGAGTGGGTACGAGCAGTACTTC. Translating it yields CASSHKRGSGYEQYF.

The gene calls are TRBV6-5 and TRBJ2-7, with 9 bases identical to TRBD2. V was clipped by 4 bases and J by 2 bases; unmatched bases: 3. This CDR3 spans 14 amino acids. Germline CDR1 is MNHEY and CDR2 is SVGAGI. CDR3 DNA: TGTGCCAGCAGTTCGCGGGAGGGAACCTACGAGCAGTACTTC. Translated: CASSSREGTYEQYF.

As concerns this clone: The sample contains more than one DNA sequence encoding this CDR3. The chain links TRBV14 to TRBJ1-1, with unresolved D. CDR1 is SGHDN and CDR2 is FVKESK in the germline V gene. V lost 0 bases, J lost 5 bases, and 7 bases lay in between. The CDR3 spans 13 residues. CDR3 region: CASSQDKGTEAFF. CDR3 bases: TGTGCCAGCAGCCAAGACAAGGGAACTGAAGCTTTCTTT.

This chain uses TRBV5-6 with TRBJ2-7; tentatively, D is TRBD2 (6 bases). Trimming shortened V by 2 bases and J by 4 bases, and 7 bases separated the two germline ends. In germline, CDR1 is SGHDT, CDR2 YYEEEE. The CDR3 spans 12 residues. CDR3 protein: CASSLGLYEQYF. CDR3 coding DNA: TGTGCCAGCAGCTTAGGACTATACGAGCAGTACTTC.

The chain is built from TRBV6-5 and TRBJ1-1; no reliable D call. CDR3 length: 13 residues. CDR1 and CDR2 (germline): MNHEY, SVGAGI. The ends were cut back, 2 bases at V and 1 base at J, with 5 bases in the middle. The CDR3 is CASSYGRNTEAFF. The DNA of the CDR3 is TGTGCCAGCAGTTACGGCAGGAACACTGAAGCTTTCTTT.

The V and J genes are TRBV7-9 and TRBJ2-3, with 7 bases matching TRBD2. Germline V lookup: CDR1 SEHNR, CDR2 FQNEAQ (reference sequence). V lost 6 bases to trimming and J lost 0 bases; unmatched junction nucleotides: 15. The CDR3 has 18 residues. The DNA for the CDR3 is TGTGCCAGCAGGCCTATAACTCTAGCGGAGCTTAGCACAGATACGCAGTATTTT. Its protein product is CASRPITLAELSTDTQYF.

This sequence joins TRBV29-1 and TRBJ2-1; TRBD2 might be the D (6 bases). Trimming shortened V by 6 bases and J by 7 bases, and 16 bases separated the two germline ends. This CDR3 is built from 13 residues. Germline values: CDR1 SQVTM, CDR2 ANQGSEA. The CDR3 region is CSVKDWSGNEQFF. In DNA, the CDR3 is TGCAGCGTGAAGGACTGGAGCGGGAATGAGCAGTTCTTC.

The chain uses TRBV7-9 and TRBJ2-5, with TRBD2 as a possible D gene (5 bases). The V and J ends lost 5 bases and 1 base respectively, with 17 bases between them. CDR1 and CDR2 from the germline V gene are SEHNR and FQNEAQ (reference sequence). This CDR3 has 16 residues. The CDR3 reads CASSPLSGTFQETQYF. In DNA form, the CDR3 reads TGTGCCAGCAGCCCCCTGAGCGGCACGTTCCAAGAGACCCAGTACTTC. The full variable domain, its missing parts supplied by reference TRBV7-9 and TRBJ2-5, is DTGVSQNPRHKITKRGQNVTFRCDPISEHNRLYWYRQTLGQGPEFLTYFQNEAQLEKSRLLSDRFSAERPKGSFSTLEIQRTEQGDSAMYLCASSPLSGTFQETQYFGPGTRLLVL.

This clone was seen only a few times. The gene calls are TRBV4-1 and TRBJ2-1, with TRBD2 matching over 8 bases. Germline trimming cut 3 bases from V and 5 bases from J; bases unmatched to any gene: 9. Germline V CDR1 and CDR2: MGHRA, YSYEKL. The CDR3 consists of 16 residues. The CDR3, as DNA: TGCGCCAGCAGCCATATAGGGGGGACTAGAGACAATGAGCAGTTCTTC. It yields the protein CASSHIGGTRDNEQFF.

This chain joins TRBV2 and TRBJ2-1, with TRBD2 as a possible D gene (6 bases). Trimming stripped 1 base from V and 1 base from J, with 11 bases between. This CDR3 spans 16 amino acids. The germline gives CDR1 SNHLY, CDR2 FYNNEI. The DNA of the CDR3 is TGTGCCAGCAGTGAAGTTGGCGGGACTTCCTACAATGAGCAGTTCTTC. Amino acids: CASSEVGGTSYNEQFF.

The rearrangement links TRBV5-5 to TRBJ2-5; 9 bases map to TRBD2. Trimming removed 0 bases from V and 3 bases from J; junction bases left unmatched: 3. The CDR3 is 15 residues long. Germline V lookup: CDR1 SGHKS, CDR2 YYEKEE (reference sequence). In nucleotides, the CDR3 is TGTGCCAGCAGCTTGGAGGGACTAGCCAAAGAGACCCAGTACTTC. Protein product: CASSLEGLAKETQYF.

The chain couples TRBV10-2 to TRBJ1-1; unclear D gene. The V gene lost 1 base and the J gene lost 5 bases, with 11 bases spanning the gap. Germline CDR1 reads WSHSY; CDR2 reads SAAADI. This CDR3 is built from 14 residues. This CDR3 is CASSEFRVGTEAFF. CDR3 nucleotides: TGCGCCAGCAGTGAGTTCCGAGTTGGGACTGAAGCTTTCTTT.

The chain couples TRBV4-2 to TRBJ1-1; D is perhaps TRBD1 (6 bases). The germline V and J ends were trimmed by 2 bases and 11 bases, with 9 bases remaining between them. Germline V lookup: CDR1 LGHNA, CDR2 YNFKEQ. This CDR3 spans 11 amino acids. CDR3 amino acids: CASSQTGRAFF. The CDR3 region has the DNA TGTGCCAGCAGCCAAACAGGGAGGGCTTTCTTT.

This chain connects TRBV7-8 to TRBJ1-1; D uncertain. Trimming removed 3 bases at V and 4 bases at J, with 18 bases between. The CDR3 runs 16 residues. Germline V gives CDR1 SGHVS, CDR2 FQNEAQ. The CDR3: CASSLTESGRFTEAFF. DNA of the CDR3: TGTGCCAGCAGCTTGACCGAGTCAGGACGTTTCACTGAAGCTTTCTTT.